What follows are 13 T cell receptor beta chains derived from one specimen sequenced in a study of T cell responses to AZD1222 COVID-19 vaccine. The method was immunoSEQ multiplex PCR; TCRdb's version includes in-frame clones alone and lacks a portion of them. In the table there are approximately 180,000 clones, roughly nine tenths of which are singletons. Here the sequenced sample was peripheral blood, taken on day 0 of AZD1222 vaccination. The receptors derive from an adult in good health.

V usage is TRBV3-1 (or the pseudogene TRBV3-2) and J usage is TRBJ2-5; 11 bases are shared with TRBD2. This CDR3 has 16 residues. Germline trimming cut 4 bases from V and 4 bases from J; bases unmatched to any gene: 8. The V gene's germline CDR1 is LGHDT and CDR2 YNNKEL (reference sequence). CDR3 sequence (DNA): TGTGCCAGCAGCCGGCTAGCGGGAGGATTGGGAGAGACCCAGTACTTC. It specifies CASSRLAGGLGETQYF.

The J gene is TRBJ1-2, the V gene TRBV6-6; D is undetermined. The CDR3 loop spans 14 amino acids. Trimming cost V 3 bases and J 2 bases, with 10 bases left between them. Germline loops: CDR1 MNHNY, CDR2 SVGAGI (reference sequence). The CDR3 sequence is CASSYSTPNYGYTF. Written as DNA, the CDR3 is TGTGCCAGCAGTTATAGTACCCCCAACTATGGCTACACCTTC.

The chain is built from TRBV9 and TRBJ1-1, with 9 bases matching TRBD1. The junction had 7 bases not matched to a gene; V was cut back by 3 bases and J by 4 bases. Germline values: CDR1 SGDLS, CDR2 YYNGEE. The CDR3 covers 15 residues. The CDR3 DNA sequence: TGTGCCAGCAGCGGAAGTTTGACAGGGGGCACTGAAGCTTTCTTT. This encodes CASSGSLTGGTEAFF.

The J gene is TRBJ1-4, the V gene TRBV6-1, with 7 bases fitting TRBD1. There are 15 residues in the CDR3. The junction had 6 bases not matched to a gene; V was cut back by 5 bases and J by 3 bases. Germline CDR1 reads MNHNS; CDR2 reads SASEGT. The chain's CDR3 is CASSPGQAANEKLFF. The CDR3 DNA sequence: TGTGCCAGCAGTCCCGGACAGGCGGCTAATGAAAAACTGTTTTTT.

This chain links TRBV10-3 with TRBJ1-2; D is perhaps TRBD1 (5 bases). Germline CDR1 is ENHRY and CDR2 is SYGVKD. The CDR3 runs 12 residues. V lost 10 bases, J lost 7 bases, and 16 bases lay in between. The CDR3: CATQGPELGYTF. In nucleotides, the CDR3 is TGTGCCACCCAGGGTCCAGAACTTGGCTACACCTTC.

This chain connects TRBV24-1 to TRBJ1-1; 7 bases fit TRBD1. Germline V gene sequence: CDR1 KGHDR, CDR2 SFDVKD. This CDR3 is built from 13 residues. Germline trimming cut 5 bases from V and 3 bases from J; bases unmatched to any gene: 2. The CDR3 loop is CATSVTGYTEAFF. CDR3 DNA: TGTGCCACCAGTGTGACAGGGTACACTGAAGCTTTCTTT.

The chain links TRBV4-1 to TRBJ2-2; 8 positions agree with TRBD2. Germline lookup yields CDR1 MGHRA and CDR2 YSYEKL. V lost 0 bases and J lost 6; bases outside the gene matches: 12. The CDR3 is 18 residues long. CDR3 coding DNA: TGCGCCAGCAGCCAAGATAGGCTAGCGGGCTATAACGCCGGGGAGCTGTTTTTT. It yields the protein CASSQDRLAGYNAGELFF.

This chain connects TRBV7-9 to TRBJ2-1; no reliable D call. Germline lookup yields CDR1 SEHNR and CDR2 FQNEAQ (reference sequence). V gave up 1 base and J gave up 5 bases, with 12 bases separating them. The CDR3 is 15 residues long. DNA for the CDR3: TGTGCCAGCAGCTTAGAAGCCATCACGCACAATGAGCAGTTCTTC. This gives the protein CASSLEAITHNEQFF.

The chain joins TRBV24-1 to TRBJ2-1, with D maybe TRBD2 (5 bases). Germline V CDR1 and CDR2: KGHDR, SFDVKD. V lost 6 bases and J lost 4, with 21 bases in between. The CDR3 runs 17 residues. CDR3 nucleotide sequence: TGTGCCACCAGTTCGGGGTTCTTAACAGACTCGTACAATGAGCAGTTCTTC. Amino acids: CATSSGFLTDSYNEQFF.

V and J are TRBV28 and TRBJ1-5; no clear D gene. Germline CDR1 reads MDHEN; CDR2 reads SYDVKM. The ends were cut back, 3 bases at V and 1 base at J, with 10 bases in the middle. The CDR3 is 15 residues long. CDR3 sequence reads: CASSLMAVSNQPQHF. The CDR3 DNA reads TGTGCCAGCAGTTTGATGGCAGTCAGCAATCAGCCCCAGCATTTT.

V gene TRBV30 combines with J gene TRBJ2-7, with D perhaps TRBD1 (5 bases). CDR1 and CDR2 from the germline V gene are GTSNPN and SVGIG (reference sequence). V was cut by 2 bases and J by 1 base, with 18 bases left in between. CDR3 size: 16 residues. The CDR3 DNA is TGTGCCTGGAGTACGAAGCCCCTCGACAGTTCCTACGAGCAGTACTTC. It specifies CAWSTKPLDSSYEQYF.

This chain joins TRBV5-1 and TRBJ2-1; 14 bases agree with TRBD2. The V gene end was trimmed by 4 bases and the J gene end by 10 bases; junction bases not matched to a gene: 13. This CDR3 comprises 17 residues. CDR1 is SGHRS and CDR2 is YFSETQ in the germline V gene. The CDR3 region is CASSNVKTSGREGEQFF. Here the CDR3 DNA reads TGCGCCAGCAGCAATGTAAAGACTAGCGGGAGGGAAGGCGAGCAGTTCTTC.

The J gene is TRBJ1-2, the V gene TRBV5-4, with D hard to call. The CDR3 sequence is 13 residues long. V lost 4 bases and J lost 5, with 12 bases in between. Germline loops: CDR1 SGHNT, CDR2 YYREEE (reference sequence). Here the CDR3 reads CASSEDGTYGYTF. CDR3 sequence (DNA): TGTGCCAGCAGCGAGGACGGAACTTATGGCTACACCTTC. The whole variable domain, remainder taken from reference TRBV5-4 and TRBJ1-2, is ETGVTQSPTHLIKTRGQQVTLRCSSQSGHNTVSWYQQALGQGPQFIFQYYREEENGRGNFPPRFSGLQFPNYSSELNVNALELDDSALYLCASSEDGTYGYTFGSGTRLTVV.